This entry concerns a single T cell receptor beta chain. This record belongs to a study of cytomegalovirus exposure and HLA in healthy donors. Germline-derived CDR1 and CDR2 are MNHNY and SVGAGI (reference sequence). V lost 6 bases to trimming and J lost 3 bases; unmatched junction nucleotides: 4. The CDR3 extends over 14 amino acids. Primers: 60 Vbeta forward and 13 Jbeta reverse. Sequenced by immunoSEQ multiplex PCR; TCRdb stores in-frame clones only, minus some. The sample lists 150,000 to 200,000 clones; roughly 80% were seen once. The source material was PBMCs. The sequence derives from a woman aged 18 to 35 in good health and CMV-seronegative. This chain joins TRBV6-6 and TRBJ1-1; the match to TRBD1 covers 10 bases. The CDR3 nucleotides are TGTGCCAGCAGATGGACAGGGGGGGACACTGAAGCTTTCTTT. It translates to CASRWTGGDTEAFF.